This entry is about one T cell receptor beta chain. The source of the sample is a study of regulatory T cells in long-lasting Graves disease. Through Arm-PCR of CDR3 regions and iRepertoire HTBI primers, TCR beta libraries were built. Using its own MiXCR run on the multiplex PCR reads, TCRdb lists one record per CDR3 protein. The sample yields approximately 350,000 distinct CDR3 sequences, 15% to 20% seen once. Described time point: newly diagnosed GD, antithyroid drugs for less than 3 months. Construction of the TCR library relied on RNA isolated from PBMCs. This sample also appeared in a second study, on T cells in Graves' hyperthyroidism and ophthalmopathy.

Sample: peripheral blood mononuclear cells (PBMCs), taken at new diagnosis, from a patient treated with antithyroid drugs. The receptor was derived from a woman aged 18-29 years with Graves disease.

In nucleotides, the CDR3 is TGTGCCTGGAGTGGGAGTAGGACTGAGGCCCCCAACACTGAAGCTTTCTTT. It translates to CAWSGSRTEAPNTEAFF. The chain is built from TRBV30 and TRBJ1-1, with D hard to call. Looked up from germline, CDR1 is GTSNPN and CDR2 is SVGIG (reference sequence). The CDR3 loop spans 17 amino acids. The V and J ends lost 1 base and 2 bases respectively, with 20 bases between them.